This TCR beta chain was observed in a study of blood T cell repertoires in COVID-19. Study at large: The United States, Italy and Spain were the sources of the acute and convalescent COVID-19 samples. From T cells, B-cell-depleted T cells, or PBMCs came the material, which was cDNA or gDNA.

In the authors' workflow: Reference gene primer amplification gave estimated nucleated cell counts. Assay used: immunoSEQ multiplex PCR; TCRdb lists only in-frame clones, some missing. D and trimming come from the DNA, and the V and J calls and clone size come from that table. The sample has 140,000 to 150,000 clones; 80% to 90% are singletons. Germline V gives CDR1 KGHSH, CDR2 LQKENI. The V gene lost 2 bases and the J gene lost 8 bases, with 18 bases spanning the gap. The CDR3 is 15 amino acids. The chain combines TRBV18 with TRBJ1-2, with D possibly matching TRBD1 (6 bases). The sequence was obtained from a woman in her sixties with active COVID-19. The sequenced sample consisted of peripheral blood. The DNA of the CDR3 is TGTGCCAGCTCACCAGAGGGGGGGCGCATAGAAGGCTACACCTTC. It yields the protein CASSPEGGRIEGYTF.